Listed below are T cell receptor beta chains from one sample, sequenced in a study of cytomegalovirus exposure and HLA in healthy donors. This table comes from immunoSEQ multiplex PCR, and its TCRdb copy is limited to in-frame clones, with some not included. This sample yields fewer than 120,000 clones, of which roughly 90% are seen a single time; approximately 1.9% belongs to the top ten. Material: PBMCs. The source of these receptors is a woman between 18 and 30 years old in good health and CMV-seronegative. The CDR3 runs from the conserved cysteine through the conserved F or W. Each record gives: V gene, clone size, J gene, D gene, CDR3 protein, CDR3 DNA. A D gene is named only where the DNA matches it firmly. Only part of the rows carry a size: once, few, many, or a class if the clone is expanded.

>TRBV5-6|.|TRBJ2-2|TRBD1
CASSLERDRGTGELFF
TGTGCCAGCAGCCTGGAGAGGGACAGGGGCACCGGGGAGCTGTTTTTT
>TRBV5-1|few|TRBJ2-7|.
CASRDSYEQYF
TGCGCCAGCAGGGACAGCTACGAGCAGTACTTC
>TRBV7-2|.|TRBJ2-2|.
CASSARRGENTGELFF
TGTGCCAGCAGCGCCCGCAGGGGGGAGAACACCGGGGAGCTGTTTTTT
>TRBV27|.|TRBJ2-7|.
CASSLVRDGSYEQYF
TGTGCCAGCAGTTTAGTGCGGGACGGAAGCTACGAGCAGTACTTC
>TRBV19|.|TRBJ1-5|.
CASSPERRGAQPQHF
TGTGCCAGTAGTCCCGAAAGGAGGGGTGCTCAGCCCCAGCATTTT
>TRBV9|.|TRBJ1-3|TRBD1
CASSYYRGPHSGNTIYF
TGTGCCAGCAGCTATTACAGGGGGCCTCACTCTGGAAACACCATATATTTT
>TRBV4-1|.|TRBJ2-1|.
CASSQAYNEQFF
TGCGCCAGCAGCCAAGCATACAATGAGCAGTTCTTC
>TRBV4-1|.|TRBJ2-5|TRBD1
CASGDRGAYQETQYF
TGCGCCAGCGGCGACAGGGGGGCGTACCAAGAGACCCAGTACTTC
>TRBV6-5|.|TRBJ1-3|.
CASSYGQTGNTIYF
TGTGCCAGCAGTTACGGACAGACTGGAAACACCATATATTTT
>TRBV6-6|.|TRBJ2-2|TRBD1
CASCATGSTGELFF
TGTGCCAGCTGTGCGACAGGGAGCACCGGGGAGCTGTTTTTT
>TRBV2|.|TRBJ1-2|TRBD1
CASSGSGGDGYTF
TGTGCCAGCAGTGGGTCAGGGGGAGATGGCTACACCTTC
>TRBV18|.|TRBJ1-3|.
CASSPPGQVSGNTIYF
TGTGCCAGCTCACCTCCGGGACAAGTCTCTGGAAACACCATATATTTT
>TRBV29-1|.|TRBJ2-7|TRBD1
CSATSGTGSYEQYF
TGCAGCGCCACGTCCGGGACAGGGTCCTACGAGCAGTACTTC
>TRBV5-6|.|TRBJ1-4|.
CASSLEPLGGTNEKLFF
TGTGCCAGCAGCTTGGAACCGCTCGGAGGAACTAATGAAAAACTGTTTTTT
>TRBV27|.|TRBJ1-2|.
CASRARGLRHGYTF
TGTGCCAGCCGCGCCAGGGGCCTAAGGCACGGCTACACCTTC
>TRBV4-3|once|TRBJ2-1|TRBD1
CASSLSGDRALNNEQFF
TGCGCCAGCAGCCTATCGGGGGACAGGGCGCTAAACAATGAGCAGTTCTTC
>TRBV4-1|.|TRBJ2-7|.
CASSRRVESAYEQYF
TGCGCCAGCAGCCGCAGGGTCGAGTCCGCCTACGAGCAGTACTTC
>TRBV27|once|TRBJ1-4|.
CASSPPDEKLFF
TGTGCCAGCAGTCCCCCGGATGAAAAACTGTTTTTT
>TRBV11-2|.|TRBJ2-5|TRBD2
CASSMTSGVETQYF
TGTGCCAGCAGCATGACTAGCGGGGTAGAGACCCAGTACTTC
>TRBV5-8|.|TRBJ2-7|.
CASSLAGDPGAYEQYF
TGTGCCAGCAGCTTGGCAGGGGACCCCGGAGCTTACGAGCAGTACTTC
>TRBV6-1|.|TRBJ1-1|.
CASSVEPGGTEAFF
TGTGCCAGCAGTGTGGAACCAGGTGGCACTGAAGCTTTCTTT
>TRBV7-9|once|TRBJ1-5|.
CASSPPGGGNQPQHF
TGTGCCAGCAGCCCCCCGGGGGGGGGAAATCAGCCCCAGCATTTT
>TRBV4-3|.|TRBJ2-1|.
CASSQDMRFDEQFF
TGCGCCAGCAGCCAAGATATGAGGTTCGATGAGCAGTTCTTC
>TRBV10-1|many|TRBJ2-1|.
CASSEGSEGYNEQFF
TGCGCCAGCAGTGAGGGGTCAGAGGGCTACAATGAGCAGTTCTTC
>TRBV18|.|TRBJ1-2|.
CASSPGAGIGYGYTF
TGTGCCAGCTCACCAGGTGCGGGTATTGGCTATGGCTACACCTTC
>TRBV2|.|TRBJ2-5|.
CASRARPETQYF
TGTGCCAGCAGAGCTAGACCCGAGACCCAGTACTTC
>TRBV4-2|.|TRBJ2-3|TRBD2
CASSQETSGSTDTQYF
TGTGCCAGCAGCCAGGAGACTAGCGGGAGTACAGATACGCAGTATTTT
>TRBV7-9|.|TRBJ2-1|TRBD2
CASSPPGGTEQFF
TGTGCCAGCAGCCCCCCCGGGGGGACTGAGCAGTTCTTC
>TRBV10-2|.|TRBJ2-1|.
CASSGTANQQFF
TGCGCCAGCAGTGGGACAGCCAACCAGCAGTTCTTC
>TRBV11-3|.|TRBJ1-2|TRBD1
CASSLGPRQGGMHYGYTF
TGTGCCAGCAGCTTGGGTCCCCGACAGGGTGGCATGCACTATGGCTACACCTTC
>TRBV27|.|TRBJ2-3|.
CASTPRPTTHTQYF
TGTGCCAGCACCCCCAGGCCCACCACCCATACGCAGTATTTT
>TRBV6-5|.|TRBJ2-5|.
CASGNRAPLQETQYF
TGTGCCAGCGGAAACAGGGCCCCCCTCCAAGAGACCCAGTACTTC
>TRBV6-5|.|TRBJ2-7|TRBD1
CASSGDRQAYEQYF
TGTGCCAGCAGTGGGGACAGGCAAGCCTACGAGCAGTACTTC
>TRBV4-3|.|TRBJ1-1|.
CASSLLGGDTEAFF
TGCGCCAGCAGTTTACTCGGAGGAGACACTGAAGCTTTCTTT
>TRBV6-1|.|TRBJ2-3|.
CASSERHPSTDTQYF
TGTGCCAGCAGTGAAAGACACCCTAGCACAGATACGCAGTATTTT
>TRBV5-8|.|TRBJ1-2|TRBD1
CASSFGGRGYDGYTF
TGTGCCAGCAGCTTCGGAGGCAGGGGGTATGATGGCTACACCTTC
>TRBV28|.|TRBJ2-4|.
CASSPPLWGDIQYF
TGTGCCAGCAGTCCCCCATTGTGGGGGGACATTCAGTACTTC
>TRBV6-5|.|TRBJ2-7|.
CASSYSGVYEQYF
TGTGCCAGCAGTTATTCCGGGGTCTACGAGCAGTACTTC
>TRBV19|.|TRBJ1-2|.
CASSTGGNYGYTF
TGTGCCAGTTCGACAGGAGGTAACTATGGCTACACCTTC
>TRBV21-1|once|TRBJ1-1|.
CASSKEGREQSVNTEAFF
TGTGCCAGCAGCAAAGAAGGCAGGGAACAATCAGTGAACACTGAAGCTTTCTTT
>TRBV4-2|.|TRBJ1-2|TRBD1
CASSLNRGRANYGYTF
TGTGCCAGCAGCCTGAACAGGGGGAGGGCTAACTATGGCTACACCTTC
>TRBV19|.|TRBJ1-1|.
CASSLQGGGNTEAFF
TGTGCCAGTAGTCTTCAGGGAGGAGGGAACACTGAAGCTTTCTTT
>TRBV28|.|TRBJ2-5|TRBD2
CASSLLGTNHQETQYF
TGTGCCAGCAGTTTACTGGGGACTAATCACCAAGAGACCCAGTACTTC
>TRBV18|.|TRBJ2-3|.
CASSLTLGTDTQYF
TGTGCCAGCTCACTGACCCTAGGCACAGATACGCAGTATTTT
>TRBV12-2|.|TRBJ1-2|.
CASRLGTGYGYTF
TGTGCAAGTCGCTTGGGGACAGGCTATGGCTACACCTTC
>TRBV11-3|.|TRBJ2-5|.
CASSQGLEETQYF
TGTGCCAGCAGCCAGGGACTTGAAGAGACCCAGTACTTC
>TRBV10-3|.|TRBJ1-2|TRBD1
CAISESGQSHSNYGYTF
TGTGCCATCAGTGAGTCGGGACAGTCCCATTCTAACTATGGCTACACCTTC
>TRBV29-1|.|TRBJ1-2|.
CSVEPKGEVPYRYTF
TGCAGCGTTGAACCAAAGGGGGAAGTACCCTACCGCTACACCTTC
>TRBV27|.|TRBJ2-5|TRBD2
CASSLSMAGGVSETQYF
TGTGCCAGCAGTTTATCGATGGCGGGAGGGGTGTCAGAGACCCAGTACTTC
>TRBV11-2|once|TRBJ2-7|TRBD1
CASSLGTGGRYEQYF
TGTGCCAGCAGCTTAGGGACAGGGGGAAGGTACGAGCAGTACTTC
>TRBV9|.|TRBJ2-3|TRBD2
CASSVNGGDSTDTQYF
TGTGCCAGCAGCGTAAATGGGGGGGACAGCACAGATACGCAGTATTTT